This TCR beta chain is drawn from a study of post-analysis software for immune sequencing data. General study findings and limits: Patients used five TRBV segments, including TRBV5-6, TRBV5-1 and TRBV20-1, more often than controls.

This clonotype was detected a few times. Antigen specificity is unknown. Included in the TCR beta cDNA libraries were unique molecular identifiers. TCRdb re-analysed the PCR reads in MiXCR, keeping a single row per CDR3 protein. The data show about 770,000 distinct CDR3 sequences, under 60% seen once. Germline assignment: CDR1 SGHRS and CDR2 YFSETQ. The CDR3 runs 17 residues. With 4 bases clipped from V and 3 bases from J, the junction kept 12 bases outside the gene matches. This sequence was found in a girl aged 5-17 years with multiple sclerosis. This chain links TRBV5-1 with TRBJ2-1; 8 bases are shared with TRBD2. Sequenced material: blood. The CDR3, as DNA: TGCGCCAGCAGCCACCCGGGGGGGTCAACCTTCTACAATGAGCAGTTCTTC. It translates to CASSHPGGSTFYNEQFF. The full variable domain, rest sourced from reference TRBV5-1 and TRBJ2-1, is KAGVTQTPRYLIKTRGQQVTLSCSPISGHRSVSWYQQTPGQGLQFLFEYFSETQRNKGNFPGRFSGRQFSNSRSEMNVSTLELGDSALYLCASSHPGGSTFYNEQFFGPGTRLTVL.